The clone carrying this TCR beta chain was detected only a few times. Its antigen is as yet unknown. Using its own MiXCR run on the reads, TCRdb lists one record per CDR3 protein. The sample records hundreds of thousands of distinct CDR3 sequences, 42% being singletons. The sample is drawn from a study of T cell repertoires in cytomegalovirus infection. The overall study: Public signatures in TCR beta pointed to CMV infection and matching HLA type. Points from the study as a whole: Based on cumulative public TCR beta family frequency, carriers of CMV plus the relevant HLA were identified. The ex vivo response was dominated by HLA-C-restricted CMV-specific TCR beta clonotypes.

CDR3 size: 14 residues. Unmatched junction bases numbered 4, after V lost 5 bases and J lost 3 bases. Germline CDR1 SGHVS, CDR2 FNYEAQ. V is TRBV7-6 and J is TRBJ2-5; 9 bases are shared with TRBD1. Sequences were derived from cultured PBMCs, sampled from culture after CMV antigen stimulation. The clonotype was recovered from a human donor in good health (CMV status not recorded). Some clones in this sample may be carry-over from other donors' samples. CDR3 DNA sequence: TGTGCCAGCAGCCTGTGGACAGGGGAAGAGACCCAGTACTTC. This codes for CASSLWTGEETQYF.